This T cell receptor beta chain was observed in a study of shared clonotypes between healthy human individuals. This CDR3 has 13 amino acids. From germline, CDR1 is KGHSH and CDR2 LQKENI. This table comes from immunoSEQ multiplex PCR, and its TCRdb copy is limited to in-frame clones, with some not included. The data contain about 2,500,000 clones, approximately 94% of them singletons. A remark on this clone: A read error may account for a junction end that differs from germline. This sample also contains other DNA sequences that code for the same CDR3.

The receptor comes from a man in his late teens or twenties in good health. The source material was naive CD4+ T cells sorted from blood. The sample's subset: CD45RA+ positively selected. This chain connects TRBV18 to TRBJ2-7, with D perhaps TRBD1 (5 bases). Here the CDR3 DNA reads TGCGCCAGCTCACCGCTGGCAGGGTACGAGCAGTACTTC. Encoded protein: CASSPLAGYEQYF.